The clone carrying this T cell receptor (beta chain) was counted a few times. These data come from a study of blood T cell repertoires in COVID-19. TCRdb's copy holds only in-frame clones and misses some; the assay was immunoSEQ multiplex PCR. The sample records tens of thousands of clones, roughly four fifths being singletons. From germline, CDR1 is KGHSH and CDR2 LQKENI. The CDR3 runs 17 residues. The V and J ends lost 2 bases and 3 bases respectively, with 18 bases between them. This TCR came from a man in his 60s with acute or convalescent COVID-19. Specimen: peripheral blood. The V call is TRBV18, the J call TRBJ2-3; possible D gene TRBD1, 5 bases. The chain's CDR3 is CASSPFVARARTDTQYF. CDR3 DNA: TGTGCCAGCTCACCATTCGTAGCCAGGGCAAGGACAGATACGCAGTATTTT.